The clone carrying this T cell receptor (beta chain) showed up just once. The sample is drawn from a study of blood T cell repertoires in COVID-19. The wider study: Researchers got acute and convalescent COVID-19 samples from the United States, Italy and Spain.

The assay was immunoSEQ multiplex PCR, and TCRdb's table has in-frame clones only and misses some. The table includes approximately 250,000 clones, about 91% detected once. The length of the CDR3 is 16 residues. V was clipped by 1 base and J by 6 bases; unmatched bases: 11. Germline CDR1 is MDHEN and CDR2 is SYDVKM. Each participant's cohort was designated according to participant-reported clinical history. The rearrangement joins TRBV28 to TRBJ2-7, with 8 bases fitting TRBD2. The TCR originated in a woman aged 40 to 55 with acute COVID-19. Sequencing was done on a sample of PBMCs or T cells enriched from blood (not recorded which). As DNA, the CDR3 is TGTGCCAGCAGTTTATACGGTAGCGGGAAGTTCGGCGAGCAGTACTTC. Translation: CASSLYGSGKFGEQYF. The full variable domain, in which reference TRBV28 and TRBJ2-7 provide the parts outside the CDR3, is DVKVTQSSRYLVKRTGEKVFLECVQDMDHENMFWYRQDPGLGLRLIYFSYDVKMKEKGDIPEGYSVSREKKERFSLILESASTNQTSMYLCASSLYGSGKFGEQYFGPGTRLTVT.